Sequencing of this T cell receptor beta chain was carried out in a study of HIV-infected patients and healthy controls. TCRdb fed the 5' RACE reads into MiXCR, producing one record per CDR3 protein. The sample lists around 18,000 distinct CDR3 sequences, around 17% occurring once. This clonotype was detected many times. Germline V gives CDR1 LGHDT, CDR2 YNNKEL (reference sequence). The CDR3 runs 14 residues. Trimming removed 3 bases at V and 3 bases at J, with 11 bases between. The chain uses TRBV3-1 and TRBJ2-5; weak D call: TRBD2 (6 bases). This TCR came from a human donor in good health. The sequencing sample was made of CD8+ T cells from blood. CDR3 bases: TGTGCCAGCAGCCAGCTTAGCGGTGAAGAGACCCAGTACTTC. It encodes CASSQLSGEETQYF.